Listed below are T cell receptor beta chains from one sample, sequenced in a study of CD8 T cells in ankylosing spondylitis. TCRdb redid the calling of the 5' RACE reads with MiXCR, one entry per CDR3 protein. The table lists 270,000 or so distinct CDR3 sequences, about 20% of them singletons. The sequenced material came from blood, either unsorted or a sorted T cell fraction (not recorded which). These receptors were taken from a male donor with ankylosing spondylitis or in good health (not recorded which). Each CDR3 is given with its conserved first and last residue. D genes are given only for firm matches. The size field is filled for only some rows; it gives once, few, many or a size class.

>TRBJ1-5|TRBD1|.|TRBV18
CASSGTGGSNQPQHF
TGTGCCAGCTCAGGGACAGGGGGAAGCAATCAGCCCCAGCATTTT
>TRBJ1-1|.|few|TRBV30
CAWSGAVGGLTEAFF
TGTGCCTGGAGTGGGGCGGTCGGGGGGCTCACTGAAGCTTTCTTT
>TRBJ1-1|.|few|TRBV6-1
CAIREETNTEAFF
TGTGCCATTCGGGAGGAGACTAACACTGAAGCTTTCTTT
>TRBJ1-2|.|many|TRBV29-1
CSVEEGLRGYTF
TGCAGCGTTGAAGAGGGATTGCGCGGCTACACCTTC
>TRBJ2-5|TRBD2|.|TRBV20-1
CSARDYEGGGKETQYF
TGCAGTGCTAGAGATTATGAGGGCGGGGGGAAAGAGACCCAGTACTTC
>TRBJ2-1|TRBD2|.|TRBV24-1
CATSDTGTRHNEQFF
TGTGCCACCAGTGACACCGGGACTAGACACAATGAGCAGTTCTTC
>TRBJ2-7|.|.|TRBV4-1
CASSQVPGVKYEQYF
TGCGCCAGCAGCCAAGTCCCGGGAGTAAAGTACGAGCAGTACTTC
>TRBJ2-1|.|few|TRBV7-7
CASSWGQGEQFF
TGTGCTAGCAGCTGGGGGCAGGGTGAGCAGTTCTTC
>TRBJ2-1|TRBD1|many|TRBV29-1
CSVTGGNEQFF
TGCAGCGTAACAGGGGGCAATGAGCAGTTCTTC
>TRBJ2-7|.|.|TRBV5-5
CASSLFRGAKYEQYF
TGTGCCAGCAGCTTATTTCGGGGAGCGAAATACGAGCAGTACTTC
>TRBJ2-1|TRBD1|.|TRBV4-1
CASSVSLGQGYNEQFF
TGCGCCAGCAGCGTTTCATTGGGACAGGGGTACAATGAGCAGTTCTTC
>TRBJ2-7|.|many|TRBV12-3/TRBV12-4
CASSFASGGGKAYEQYF
TGTGCCAGCAGTTTTGCTAGCGGAGGGGGGAAGGCGTACGAGCAGTACTTC
>TRBJ1-1|.|few|TRBV7-9
CASMTGNTEAFF
TGTGCCAGTATGACAGGGAACACTGAAGCTTTCTTT
>TRBJ2-3|TRBD2|.|TRBV5-1
CASSLPGLASDTQYF
TGCGCCAGCAGCCTTCCGGGACTAGCCTCGGATACGCAGTATTTT
>TRBJ2-3|.|few|TRBV21-1
CASSKKGRVQYF
TGTGCCAGCAGCAAAAAGGGGAGGGTGCAGTATTTT
>TRBJ2-3|.|.|TRBV5-1
CASSLRRSTDTQYF
TGCGCCAGCAGCTTGCGGCGGAGCACAGATACGCAGTATTTT
>TRBJ2-7|TRBD1|.|TRBV20-1
CSAPPPGQYEQYF
TGCAGTGCCCCCCCACCGGGACAGTACGAGCAGTACTTC
>TRBJ2-5|TRBD1|many|TRBV27
CASSPDRDTRAQYF
TGTGCCAGCAGCCCTGACAGGGATACTAGGGCCCAGTACTTC
>TRBJ2-7|TRBD2|.|TRBV29-1
CSVLGLAGSSYEQYF
TGCAGCGTCTTGGGACTAGCGGGAAGCTCCTACGAGCAGTACTTC
>TRBJ2-5|TRBD1|.|TRBV5-1
CASSPPGQGAQYF
TGCGCCAGCAGCCCACCGGGACAGGGGGCCCAGTACTTC
>TRBJ2-7|.|.|TRBV7-6
CASSLYVGTGLGLASYEQYF
TGTGCCAGCAGCTTATACGTCGGAACAGGGTTGGGGCTAGCGAGCTACGAGCAGTACTTC
>TRBJ2-7|.|few|TRBV12-3/TRBV12-4
CASSSLSPGTFYYEQYF
TGTGCCAGCAGTTCCCTGAGTCCCGGGACTTTCTACTACGAGCAGTACTTC
>TRBJ2-2|.|.|TRBV28
CASSLWTSTGELFF
TGTGCCAGCAGTTTATGGACTAGCACCGGGGAGCTGTTTTTT
>TRBJ2-7|.|.|TRBV20-1
CSALGASVIYEQYF
TGCAGTGCGTTGGGGGCTAGTGTTATCTACGAGCAGTACTTC
>TRBJ1-1|.|.|TRBV4-1
CASSQPLGGQANTEAFF
TGCGCCAGCAGCCAACCCCTCGGGGGACAAGCGAACACTGAAGCTTTCTTT
>TRBJ1-2|.|.|TRBV20-1
CSAEGWFGYTF
TGCAGTGCTGAAGGGTGGTTTGGCTACACCTTC
>TRBJ2-1|TRBD1|.|TRBV2
CASRLQGQHEQFF
TGTGCCAGCAGGTTACAGGGGCAGCATGAGCAGTTCTTC
>TRBJ2-6|.|.|TRBV10-3
CAISGGHSGANVLTF
TGTGCCATCAGTGGAGGGCACTCTGGGGCCAACGTCCTGACTTTC
>TRBJ2-5|TRBD2|.|TRBV9
CASSVGLAGVGETQYF
TGTGCCAGCAGCGTAGGATTAGCGGGAGTAGGAGAGACCCAGTACTTC
>TRBJ2-1|.|few|TRBV7-9
CASSLTAGRAYNEQFF
TGTGCCAGCAGCTTAACCGCGGGACGAGCCTACAATGAGCAGTTCTTC
>TRBJ1-3|.|few|TRBV10-3
CAISGGSGNTIYF
TGTGCCATCAGTGGAGGTTCTGGAAACACCATATATTTT
>TRBJ1-2|TRBD1|many|TRBV9
CASSSGTGGISDYGYTF
TGTGCCAGCAGCTCCGGGACAGGGGGAATCAGCGACTATGGCTACACCTTC
>TRBJ2-7|.|.|TRBV28
CASRGRGGFWNYEQYF
TGTGCCAGCAGGGGTAGAGGGGGGTTTTGGAACTACGAGCAGTACTTC
>TRBJ2-1|TRBD2|few|TRBV5-1
CASSFETSGYNEQFF
TGCGCCAGCAGCTTTGAGACTAGCGGATACAATGAGCAGTTCTTC
>TRBJ2-7|.|many|TRBV12-3/TRBV12-4
CASTRNLYEQYF
TGTGCCAGCACAAGGAACCTCTACGAGCAGTACTTC
>TRBJ2-7|.|.|TRBV4-3
CASGAGINYEQYF
TGCGCCAGCGGGGCTGGGATAAACTACGAGCAGTACTTC
>TRBJ1-4|TRBD1|few|TRBV15
CATRSGQANEKLFF
TGTGCCACCAGAAGCGGACAGGCTAATGAAAAACTGTTTTTT
>TRBJ1-1|.|many|TRBV28
CASSFPMNTEAFF
TGTGCCAGCAGTTTTCCCATGAACACTGAAGCTTTCTTT
>TRBJ1-1|.|many|TRBV18
CASSPLGNTEAFF
TGTGCCAGCTCACCATTGGGAAACACTGAAGCTTTCTTT
>TRBJ2-5|.|.|TRBV7-2
CASSLSRLQETQYF
TGTGCCAGCTCCTTAAGCCGACTACAAGAGACCCAGTACTTC